A single sample gave rise to the 9 T cell receptor beta chains below, sequenced in a study of OX40 agonist ivuxolimab in advanced cancers. Libraries were prepared by immunoSEQ multiplex PCR; TCRdb keeps only in-frame clonotypes and omits some of them. The table shows 40,000 to 60,000 clones, with roughly 85% occurring only once. This sample comprised CD4+ or CD8+ T cells sorted from blood, obtained in a trial of the OX40 agonist ivuxolimab. These receptors were obtained from an adult with an advanced solid tumor such as melanoma, head and neck, liver or kidney cancer.

The V gene is TRBV4-3, the J gene TRBJ2-7; D perhaps matches TRBD1 (5 bases). V shed 0 bases and J shed 0 bases, with 9 bases lying between them. CDR1 and CDR2 from the germline V gene are LGHNA and YSLEER. The CDR3 consists of 15 residues. CDR3 in amino acids: CASSQDAGLSYEQYF. In nucleotides, the CDR3 is TGCGCCAGCAGCCAAGACGCAGGGCTCTCCTACGAGCAGTACTTC.

This clone was recorded many times. The chain joins TRBV11-3 to TRBJ2-5; 7 nucleotides agree with TRBD1. This CDR3 is built from 16 residues. Unmatched junction bases numbered 10, after V lost 5 bases and J lost 1 base. Germline assignment: CDR1 SGHNT and CDR2 YENEEA. CDR3 in amino acids: CASSDRNRDSQETQYF. In DNA form, the CDR3 reads TGTGCCAGCAGCGACCGGAACCGGGACAGCCAAGAGACCCAGTACTTC.

The chain uses TRBV6-5 and TRBJ2-1, with 8 bases lining up with TRBD1. V dropped 10 bases and J dropped 1; count of bases not matched to a gene: 3. The CDR3 length is 13 residues. Germline CDR1 and CDR2: MNHEY and SVGAGI. The CDR3 sequence is CATQGASYNEQFF. The CDR3 DNA reads TGTGCCACCCAGGGGGCTTCCTACAATGAGCAGTTCTTC.

J is TRBJ2-7 and V is TRBV7-3, with D possibly matching TRBD1 (6 bases). The germline V gene encodes CDR1 SGHTA and CDR2 FQGTGA. V dropped 2 bases and J dropped 1 base, with 18 bases sitting between them. This CDR3 region has 17 residues. The CDR3 region is CASSLDGQGWSSYEQYF. The CDR3 DNA reads TGTGCCAGCAGCTTAGATGGGCAGGGGTGGAGTTCCTACGAGCAGTACTTC.

The chain combines TRBV7-8 with TRBJ1-3; 8 bases map to TRBD1. The CDR3 contains 15 residues. Germline trimming cut 4 bases from V and 3 bases from J; bases unmatched to any gene: 5. Germline V gene lookup returns CDR1 SGHVS and CDR2 FQNEAQ. CDR3 nucleotide sequence: TGTGCCAGCAGCTACGATACAGGGGGTGGAAACACCATATATTTT. This sequence encodes CASSYDTGGGNTIYF.

The chain has TRBV5-4 and TRBJ2-7, with TRBD2 identical over 8 bases. Per the germline V gene, CDR1 is SGHNT and CDR2 is YYREEE (reference sequence). This CDR3 is 14 amino acids long. Trimming cost V 2 bases and J 2 bases; bases outside gene matches: 3. CDR3 nucleotides: TGTGCCAGCAGCTTAGCGGGGGCCCCCTACGAGCAGTACGTC. Its translation is CASSLAGAPYEQYV.

The rearrangement uses TRBV4-2 and TRBJ2-2; D gene uncertain. This CDR3 is 12 amino acids long. The germline V gene has CDR1 LGHNA and CDR2 YNFKEQ. V was clipped by 8 bases and J by 4 bases, with 8 bases between them. The CDR3 DNA sequence: TGTGCCAGCCAAGCGCTCACCGGGGAGCTGTTTTTT. This sequence encodes CASQALTGELFF.

This chain links TRBV4-3 with TRBJ2-1, with 10 bases identical to TRBD2. The CDR3 sequence is 14 residues long. V shed 4 bases, J shed 5 bases, and the junction held 2 bases outside the gene matches. Germline CDR1 LGHNA, CDR2 YSLEER. The CDR3 loop reads CASSPSGGDNEQFF. The CDR3 nucleotides read TGCGCCAGCAGCCCCAGCGGGGGGGACAATGAGCAGTTCTTC.

This chain uses TRBV29-1 with TRBJ2-2; possible D gene TRBD1, 6 bases. The CDR3 runs to 10 residues. Trimming cost V 5 bases and J 8 bases, with 6 bases left between them. Germline CDR1 is SQVTM and CDR2 is ANQGSEA. CDR3 in DNA: TGCAGCGTTCAGGGGGGGGAGCTGTTTTTT. It encodes CSVQGGELFF.